The entry that follows covers one T cell receptor (beta chain) sequence. Its antigen is undetermined. The data were taken from a study of a mutant IDH1 vaccine in newly diagnosed glioma. The time point denotes: week 11, during vaccination. With topical imiquimod, each dose of the vaccine consisted of 300 ug of mutant IDH1 20-mer peptide. The donors' diagnosis was new WHO grade 3 or 4 astrocytoma that was IDH1-mutant and ATRX-lost. Study-level findings and limits: Changes to the top peripheral T cell clonotypes appeared unrelated to pseudoprogression. Overall, 93.3% of patients had vaccine-induced immune responses.

The germline V and J ends were trimmed by 1 base and 3 bases, with 7 bases remaining between them. The CDR3 totals 13 residues. Germline V gene sequence: CDR1 SGHVS, CDR2 FQNEAQ. Libraries were prepared by immunoSEQ multiplex PCR; TCRdb keeps only in-frame clonotypes and omits some of them. The top ten hold under 2.5% of the sample, which has under 55,000 clones, about 91% seen once. This sequence originates from a man between 45 and 60 years old with glioma. The rearrangement links TRBV7-8 to TRBJ2-7; D is undetermined. The sample here was PBMCs, taken from a glioma patient whose treatment included an IDH1 peptide vaccine. CDR3 region: CASSLGEVYEQYF. CDR3 sequence (DNA): TGTGCCAGCAGCTTAGGTGAGGTCTACGAGCAGTACTTC.